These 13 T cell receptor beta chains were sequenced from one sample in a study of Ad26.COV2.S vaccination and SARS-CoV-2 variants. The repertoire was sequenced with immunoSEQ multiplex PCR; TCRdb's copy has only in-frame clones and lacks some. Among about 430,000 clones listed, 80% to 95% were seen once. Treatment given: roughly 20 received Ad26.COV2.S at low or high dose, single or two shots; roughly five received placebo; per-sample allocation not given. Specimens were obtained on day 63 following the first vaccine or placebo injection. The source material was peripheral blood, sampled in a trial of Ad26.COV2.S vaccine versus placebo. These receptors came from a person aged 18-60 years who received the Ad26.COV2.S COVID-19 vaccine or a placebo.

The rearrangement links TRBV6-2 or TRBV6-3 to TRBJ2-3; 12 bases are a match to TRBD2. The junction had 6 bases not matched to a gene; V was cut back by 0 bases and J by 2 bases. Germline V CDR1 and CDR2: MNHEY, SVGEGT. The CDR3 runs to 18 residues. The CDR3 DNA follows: TGTGCCAGCAGTTACTCCCCCGGACTAGCGGGAACCACAGATACGCAGTATTTT. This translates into CASSYSPGLAGTTDTQYF.

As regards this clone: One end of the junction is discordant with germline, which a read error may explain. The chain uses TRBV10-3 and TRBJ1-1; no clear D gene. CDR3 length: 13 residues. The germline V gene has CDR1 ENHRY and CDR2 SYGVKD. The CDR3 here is CAIGEELNTEAFF. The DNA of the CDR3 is TGTGCCATCGGTGAGGAGCTGAACACTGAAGCTTTCTTT.

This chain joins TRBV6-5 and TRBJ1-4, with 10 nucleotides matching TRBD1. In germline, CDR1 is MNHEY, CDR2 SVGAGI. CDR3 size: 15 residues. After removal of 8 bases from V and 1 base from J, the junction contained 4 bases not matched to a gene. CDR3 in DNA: TGTGCCAGCCTTGGGACAGGGGTAACTAATGAAAAACTGTTTTTT. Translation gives CASLGTGVTNEKLFF.

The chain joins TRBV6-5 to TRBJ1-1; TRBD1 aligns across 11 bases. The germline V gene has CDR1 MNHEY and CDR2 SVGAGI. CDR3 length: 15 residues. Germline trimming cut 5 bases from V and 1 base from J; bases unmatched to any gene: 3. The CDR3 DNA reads TGTGCCAGCAGTCGAGGGACAGGGGGGAACACTGAAGCTTTCTTT. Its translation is CASSRGTGGNTEAFF.

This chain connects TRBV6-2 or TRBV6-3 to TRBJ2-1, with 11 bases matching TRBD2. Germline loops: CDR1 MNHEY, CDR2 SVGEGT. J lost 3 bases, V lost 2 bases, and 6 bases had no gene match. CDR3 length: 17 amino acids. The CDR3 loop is CASSYGRLAGIYNEQFF. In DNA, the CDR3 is TGTGCCAGCAGTTACGGCCGACTAGCGGGGATCTACAATGAGCAGTTCTTC.

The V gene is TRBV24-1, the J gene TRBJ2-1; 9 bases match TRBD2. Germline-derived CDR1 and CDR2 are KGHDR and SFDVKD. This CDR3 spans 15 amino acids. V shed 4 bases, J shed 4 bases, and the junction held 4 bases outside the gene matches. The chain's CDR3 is CATSDPSGVYNEQFF. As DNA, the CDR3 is TGTGCCACCAGTGACCCTAGCGGGGTTTACAATGAGCAGTTCTTC.

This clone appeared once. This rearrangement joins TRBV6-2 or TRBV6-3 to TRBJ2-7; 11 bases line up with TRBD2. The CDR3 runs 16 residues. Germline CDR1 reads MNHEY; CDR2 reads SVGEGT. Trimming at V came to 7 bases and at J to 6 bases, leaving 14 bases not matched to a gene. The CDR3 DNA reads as TGTGCCAGCACCCCTTTTATTCTAGCGGGAGGTATCGAGCAGTACTTC. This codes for CASTPFILAGGIEQYF.

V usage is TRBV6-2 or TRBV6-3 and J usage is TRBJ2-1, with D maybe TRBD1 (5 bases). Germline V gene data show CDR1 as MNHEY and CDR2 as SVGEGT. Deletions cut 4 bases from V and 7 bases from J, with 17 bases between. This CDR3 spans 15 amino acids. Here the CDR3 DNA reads TGTGCCAGCAGTTTGTTTCAGGGAATTGGTAATGAGCAGTTCTTC. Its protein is CASSLFQGIGNEQFF.

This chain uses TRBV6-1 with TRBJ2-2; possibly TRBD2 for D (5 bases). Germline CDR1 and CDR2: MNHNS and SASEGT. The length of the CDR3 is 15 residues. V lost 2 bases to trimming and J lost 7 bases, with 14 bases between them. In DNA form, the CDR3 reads TGTGCCAGCAGTGAAAGAACGGGATGGATCGGGGAGCTGTTTTTT. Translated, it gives CASSERTGWIGELFF.

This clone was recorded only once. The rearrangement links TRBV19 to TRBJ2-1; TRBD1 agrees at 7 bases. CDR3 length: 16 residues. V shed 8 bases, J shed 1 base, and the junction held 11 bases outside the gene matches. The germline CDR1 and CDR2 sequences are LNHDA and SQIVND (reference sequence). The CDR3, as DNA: TGTGCCAGTTCTGACCACAGGGGAAAATCCTACAATGAGCAGTTCTTC. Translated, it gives CASSDHRGKSYNEQFF. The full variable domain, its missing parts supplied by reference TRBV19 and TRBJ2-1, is DGGITQSPKYLFRKEGQNVTLSCEQNLNHDAMYWYRQDPGQGLRLIYYSQIVNDFQKGDIAEGYSVSREKKESFPLTVTSAQKNPTAFYLCASSDHRGKSYNEQFFGPGTRLTVL.

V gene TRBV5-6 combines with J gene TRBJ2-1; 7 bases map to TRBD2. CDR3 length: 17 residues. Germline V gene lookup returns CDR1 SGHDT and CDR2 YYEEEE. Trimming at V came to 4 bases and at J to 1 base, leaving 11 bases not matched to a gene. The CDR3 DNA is TGTGCCAGCAGCCCGGACGGCGGGAGTGTATCCTACAATGAGCAGTTCTTC. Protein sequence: CASSPDGGSVSYNEQFF.

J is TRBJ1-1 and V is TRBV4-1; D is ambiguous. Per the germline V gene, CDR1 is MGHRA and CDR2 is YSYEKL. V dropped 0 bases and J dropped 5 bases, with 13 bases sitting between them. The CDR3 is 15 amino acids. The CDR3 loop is CASSQELGRSTEAFF. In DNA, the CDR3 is TGCGCCAGCAGCCAAGAACTAGGACGATCTACTGAAGCTTTCTTT.

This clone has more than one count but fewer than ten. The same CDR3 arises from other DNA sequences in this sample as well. The DNA of the CDR3 is TGTGCCAGCAGTTTAAAGGAGACCCAGTACTTC. Its translation: CASSLKETQYF. The gene calls are TRBV12-3 or TRBV12-4 and TRBJ2-5, with D unresolved. The CDR3 is 11 residues long. Trimming pared 2 bases from V and 5 bases from J, leaving 3 bases between.